What follows are 18 T cell receptor beta chains derived from one specimen sequenced in a study of shared clonotypes between healthy human individuals. Clones were read by immunoSEQ multiplex PCR, and TCRdb kept only the in-frame ones, dropping some. The repertoire includes roughly 760,000 clones, approximately 79% of them detected once, and approximately 1.6% sits in the top ten. The sequenced sample was memory CD4+ T cells sorted from blood. The subset is: CD45RA-negative fraction. These receptors were collected from a woman in her 30s in good health.

This chain links TRBV7-2 with TRBJ2-7; 10 bases agree with TRBD2. This CDR3 has 14 amino acids. Trimming at V came to 7 bases and at J to 4 bases, leaving 7 bases not matched to a gene. The V gene's germline CDR1 is SGHTA and CDR2 FQGNSA. DNA of the CDR3: TGTGCCAGCACTAGCGGGGGAGTTCGGTACGAGCAGTACTTC. As protein: CASTSGGVRYEQYF.

The chain carries TRBV5-5 and TRBJ1-4, with unresolved D. Trimming pared 4 bases from V and 2 bases from J, leaving 6 bases between. Germline CDR1 and CDR2: SGHKS and YYEKEE (reference sequence). CDR3 length: 13 amino acids. The CDR3 coding sequence is TGTGCCAGCAGCCGGTGGACTAATGAAAAACTGTTTTTT. Translating gives CASSRWTNEKLFF.

This chain uses TRBV28 with TRBJ2-5; perhaps TRBD1 as D (5 bases). The CDR3 loop spans 13 amino acids. V lost 2 bases and J 1 base, leaving 5 bases between the germline ends. Germline CDR1 reads MDHEN; CDR2 reads SYDVKM. In DNA, the CDR3 is TGTGCCAGCAGTTTAAGGGGCCAAGAGACCCAGTACTTC. It encodes CASSLRGQETQYF.

This chain uses TRBV30 with TRBJ1-2; D is perhaps TRBD1 (5 bases). With 0 bases removed from V and 1 base from J, the gap between germline ends came to 9 bases. Germline V gene lookup returns CDR1 GTSNPN and CDR2 SVGIG (reference sequence). This CDR3 is built from 14 residues. The CDR3 nucleotides read TGTGCCTGGAGTGTAGGGGAACGTAACTATGGCTACACCTTC. It yields the protein CAWSVGERNYGYTF.

The rearrangement joins TRBV4-1 to TRBJ2-1; 10 positions match TRBD1. J was trimmed by 6 bases and V by 6 bases; bases with no gene match: 8. Looked up from germline, CDR1 is MGHRA and CDR2 is YSYEKL. The CDR3 has 15 residues. CDR3 nucleotide sequence: TGCGCCAGCAGGAGACAGGGGGCGATTTTCAATGAGCAGTTCTTC. Amino acids: CASRRQGAIFNEQFF.

V and J are TRBV7-9 and TRBJ1-1, with TRBD1 as a possible D gene (5 bases). This CDR3 region has 15 residues. Germline CDR1 is SEHNR and CDR2 is FQNEAQ (reference sequence). V lost 7 bases and J 4 bases, leaving 19 bases between the germline ends. DNA for the CDR3: TGTGCCAGCAAGCCCTCAGGGAGCCAGGCCACTGAAGCTTTCTTT. Protein: CASKPSGSQATEAFF.

The chain has TRBV7-7 and TRBJ2-2; D is ambiguous. The CDR3 consists of 13 residues. CDR1 and CDR2 (germline): SSHAT, FNYEAQ (reference sequence). Trimming pared 5 bases from V and 1 base from J, leaving 5 bases between. The CDR3 coding sequence is TGTGCCAGCAGCCCTGGGAACACCGGGGAGCTGTTTTTT. It encodes CASSPGNTGELFF.

This clone was recorded at least ten times. The chain joins TRBV2 to TRBJ2-1; perhaps TRBD2 as D (6 bases). Germline loops: CDR1 SNHLY, CDR2 FYNNEI. Trimming pared 5 bases from V and 6 bases from J, leaving 14 bases between. The CDR3 has 14 amino acids. CDR3 region: CASSPLAAINEQFF. The CDR3 bases are TGTGCCAGCAGTCCATTAGCGGCCATCAATGAGCAGTTCTTC. Full variable domain (remainder filled in from reference TRBV2 and TRBJ2-1): EPEVTQTPSHQVTQMGQEVILRCVPISNHLYFYWYRQILGQKVEFLVSFYNNEISEKSEIFDDQFSVERPDGSNFTLKIRSTKLEDSAMYFCASSPLAAINEQFFGPGTRLTVL.

The V gene is TRBV6-6, the J gene TRBJ1-2, with TRBD1 matching 7 bases. The CDR3 loop spans 14 amino acids. The V gene end was trimmed by 2 bases and the J gene end by 4 bases; junction bases not matched to a gene: 4. Per the germline V gene, CDR1 is MNHNY and CDR2 is SVGAGI (reference sequence). The CDR3 DNA sequence: TGTGCCAGCAGTTACACAGACAGGGCCTATGGCTACACCTTC. Its protein is CASSYTDRAYGYTF.

This chain joins TRBV4-2 and TRBJ2-2, with D perhaps matching TRBD2 (6 bases). V shed 4 bases and J shed 7 bases, with 10 bases lying between them. Germline CDR1 LGHNA, CDR2 YNFKEQ. CDR3 length: 13 amino acids. CDR3 coding DNA: TGTGCCAGCAGCCCCCGGAGGGGCGGGGAGCTGTTTTTT. It translates to CASSPRRGGELFF.

CDR3 amino acids: CASSTWTGGLGEQFF. The CDR3 bases are TGTGCCAGCAGTACGTGGACGGGAGGGCTGGGTGAGCAGTTCTTC. This chain uses TRBV28 with TRBJ2-1, with 8 nucleotides matching TRBD2. Germline CDR1 and CDR2: MDHEN and SYDVKM. CDR3 length: 15 residues. Unmatched junction bases numbered 12, after V lost 5 bases and J lost 9 bases.

J is TRBJ2-2 and V is TRBV7-9, with TRBD2 matching 13 bases. The V and J ends lost 2 bases and 7 bases, in that order; junction bases with no gene match: 7. Per germline, CDR1 SEHNR and CDR2 FQNEAQ (reference sequence). The CDR3 totals 17 residues. CDR3 sequence reads: CASSLRTSGSGLGELFF. CDR3 bases: TGTGCCAGCAGCTTACGGACTAGCGGGAGTGGACTCGGGGAGCTGTTTTTT.

The V gene is TRBV6-6, the J gene TRBJ1-5; unclear D gene. This CDR3 has 14 residues. V dropped 4 bases and J dropped 4 bases, with 11 bases sitting between them. Per the germline V gene, CDR1 is MNHNY and CDR2 is SVGAGI (reference sequence). CDR3 bases: TGTGCCAGCAGTTTGAATAGGGCAAATCAGCCCCAGCATTTT. Protein product: CASSLNRANQPQHF.

The chain recombines TRBV18 with TRBJ1-2, with D tentatively TRBD1 (5 bases). Trimming took 3 bases from V and 7 from J, leaving 18 bases between them. The CDR3 is 15 amino acids. The V gene's germline CDR1 is KGHSH and CDR2 LQKENI. CDR3 coding DNA: TGTGCCAGCTCACCCCCGGGACCGGGAGAATTTGGCTACACCTTC. As protein: CASSPPGPGEFGYTF. The whole variable domain, remainder taken from reference TRBV18 and TRBJ1-2, is NAGVMQNPRHLVRRRGQEARLRCSPMKGHSHVYWYRQLPEEGLKFMVYLQKENIIDESGMPKERFSAEFPKEGPSILRIQQVVRGDSAAYFCASSPPGPGEFGYTFGSGTRLTVV.

The chain combines TRBV5-1 with TRBJ2-7; 11 nucleotides line up with TRBD2. Trimming cost V 2 bases and J 0 bases; bases outside gene matches: 7. The CDR3 totals 17 residues. Germline V lookup: CDR1 SGHRS, CDR2 YFSETQ. CDR3: CASSLKRTSGFSYEQYF. The CDR3 region has the DNA TGCGCCAGCAGCTTAAAAAGGACTAGCGGGTTCTCCTACGAGCAGTACTTC.

The chain employs TRBV9 and TRBJ2-3; the match to TRBD2 covers 7 bases. V gave up 2 bases and J gave up 1 base; unmatched junction bases: 7. The CDR3 loop spans 16 amino acids. The germline gives CDR1 SGDLS, CDR2 YYNGEE. This CDR3 reads CASSVIVGGGTDTQYF. The CDR3 DNA sequence: TGTGCCAGCAGCGTCATCGTGGGGGGGGGCACAGATACGCAGTATTTT.

This sequence joins TRBV28 and TRBJ1-5; no firm D call. Germline CDR1 reads MDHEN; CDR2 reads SYDVKM. V was shortened by 2 bases and J by 6 bases, with 14 bases between the two germline ends. The CDR3 sequence is 15 residues long. The CDR3 sequence: CASSLKVEVAQPQHF. For the CDR3, the DNA is TGTGCCAGCAGTTTAAAGGTTGAGGTGGCTCAGCCCCAGCATTTT.

The V gene is TRBV29-1, the J gene TRBJ2-7, with D perhaps TRBD1 (6 bases). Germline V CDR1 and CDR2: SQVTM, ANQGSEA. V lost 4 bases, J lost 3 bases, and 10 bases lay in between. CDR3 length: 12 residues. For the CDR3, the DNA is TGCAGCGTTGGGGAACAGGGCTACGAGCAGTACTTC. Its translation: CSVGEQGYEQYF.